One and the same sample provided the 27 T cell receptor beta chains below, sequenced in a study of blood T cells in healthy people across ages. For the second PCR, which ran for about 7 to 11 cycles, a sample-barcoded 5' primer and a J-beta primer mix were used. One entry per CDR3 protein, called by TCRdb with MiXCR from the 5' RACE reads. This table has some 1.5 million distinct CDR3 sequences, roughly 43% appearing once. Sequencing was performed on blood. The receptors were sampled from a woman aged 18-30 years in good health.

This clonotype was seen a handful of times. The DNA for the CDR3 is TGCAGTGCTAGCGGGCTAGCGGGTATCAATGAGCAGTTCTTC. This codes for CSASGLAGINEQFF. The rearrangement links TRBV20-1 to TRBJ2-1; 8 bases align to TRBD2. V was pared by 3 bases and J by 6 bases, with 7 bases of the junction left unmatched. Per germline, CDR1 DFQATT and CDR2 SNEGSKA (reference sequence). The CDR3 is 14 residues long.

This sequence joins TRBV30 and TRBJ1-5; the match to TRBD1 covers 9 bases. Germline CDR1 is GTSNPN and CDR2 is SVGIG (reference sequence). The CDR3 is made up of 13 amino acids. J was trimmed by 5 bases and V by 4 bases; bases with no gene match: 3. CDR3 sequence reads: CAWNRGPDQPQHF. CDR3 DNA sequence: TGTGCCTGGAACAGGGGGCCGGATCAGCCCCAGCATTTT. The full variable domain, its missing parts supplied by reference TRBV30 and TRBJ1-5, is SQTIHQWPATLVQPVGSPLSLECTVEGTSNPNLYWYRQAAGRGLQLLFYSVGIGQISSEVPQNLSASRPQDRQFILSSKKLLLSDSGFYLCAWNRGPDQPQHFGDGTRLSIL.

This clonotype was picked up a small number of times. The chain uses TRBV28 and TRBJ2-3, with D unresolved. Trimming pared 1 base from V and 0 bases from J, leaving 11 bases between. Germline V gene sequence: CDR1 MDHEN, CDR2 SYDVKM. The CDR3 is 16 amino acids. The CDR3 nucleotides read TGTGCCAGCAGTTTATACGTAGCTTCGAGCACAGATACGCAGTATTTT. Translation gives CASSLYVASSTDTQYF. The full variable domain, in which reference TRBV28 and TRBJ2-3 provide the parts outside the CDR3, is DVKVTQSSRYLVKRTGEKVFLECVQDMDHENMFWYRQDPGLGLRLIYFSYDVKMKEKGDIPEGYSVSREKKERFSLILESASTNQTSMYLCASSLYVASSTDTQYFGPGTRLTVL.

This rearrangement joins TRBV12-3 or TRBV12-4 to TRBJ1-6; a possible D gene is TRBD1 (5 bases). Trimming shortened V by 8 bases and J by 0 bases, and 8 bases separated the two germline ends. This CDR3 contains 14 residues. The CDR3 nucleotides read TGTGCCAGCGGGGCGAGCTCCTATAATTCACCCCTCCACTTT. Translating gives CASGASSYNSPLHF.

The gene calls are TRBV4-2 and TRBJ2-7; 7 bases agree with TRBD1. The CDR3 sequence is 16 residues long. V shed 0 bases and J 7 bases; nucleotides not matched to a gene: 12. From germline, CDR1 is LGHNA and CDR2 YNFKEQ. The CDR3 protein is CASSQDRRDRDNEQYF. CDR3 DNA: TGTGCCAGCAGCCAAGATCGCCGGGACAGAGACAATGAGCAGTACTTC.

Here the CDR3 reads CASAPGLAGSYEQYF. The CDR3 DNA reads as TGTGCCAGCGCGCCTGGACTAGCGGGATCCTACGAGCAGTACTTC. The genes are TRBV27 and TRBJ2-7, with 12 nucleotides matching TRBD2. The CDR3 has 15 residues. V trimming: 8 bases; J trimming: 1 base; junction bases outside the gene matches: 6. Germline loops: CDR1 MNHEY, CDR2 SMNVEV (reference sequence).

The chain is built from TRBV7-2 and TRBJ2-2; 9 bases are a match to TRBD2. Per the germline V gene, CDR1 is SGHTA and CDR2 is FQGNSA. The CDR3 sequence is 15 residues long. The junction had 2 bases not matched to a gene; V was cut back by 6 bases and J by 0 bases. In DNA form, the CDR3 reads TGTGCCAGCAGATCTAGCGGGACGAACACCGGGGAGCTGTTTTTT. It encodes CASRSSGTNTGELFF.

This clonotype was counted once. V is TRBV4-1 and J is TRBJ2-3; TRBD1 is a possible D gene (5 bases). Germline V CDR1 and CDR2: MGHRA, YSYEKL. The ends were cut back, 3 bases at V and 0 bases at J, with 16 bases in the middle. This CDR3 region has 17 residues. The chain's CDR3 is CASSHHRTHLSTDTQYF. As DNA, the CDR3 is TGCGCCAGCAGCCACCACAGGACACATCTCAGCACAGATACGCAGTATTTT.

A word on this clonotype: Mismatch with germline at one junction end may stem from a read error. The chain links TRBV6-5 to TRBJ1-4; no firm D call. The CDR3 is 11 residues long. Per germline, CDR1 MNHEY and CDR2 SVGAGI. In DNA, the CDR3 is TGTGCCAGCAGGGACGGTGAAAACCTGTTTTTT. Translated, it gives CASRDGENLFF.

The rearrangement joins TRBV12-3 or TRBV12-4 to TRBJ1-5; D unclear. This CDR3 contains 13 residues. The V gene lost 5 bases and the J gene lost 9 bases, with 14 bases spanning the gap. CDR3 DNA sequence: TGTGCCAGCAGTCCACCGCCCGGGCGGCCCCAGCATTTT. Protein sequence: CASSPPPGRPQHF.

The chain recombines TRBV10-3 with TRBJ2-5; D unclear. V was pared by 0 bases and J by 2 bases, with 4 bases between. CDR1 and CDR2 from the germline V gene are ENHRY and SYGVKD. The CDR3 has 13 amino acids. The CDR3 loop is CAISESYQETQYF. The CDR3 DNA follows: TGTGCCATCAGTGAGTCCTATCAAGAGACCCAGTACTTC.

The chain uses TRBV6-2 or TRBV6-3 and TRBJ2-7; no clear D. The CDR3 extends over 14 amino acids. V shed 7 bases and J shed 2 bases, with 15 bases lying between them. Germline V gives CDR1 MNHEY, CDR2 SVGEGT. This CDR3 is CASTILPEAYEQYF. CDR3 DNA sequence: TGTGCCAGCACCATTCTCCCAGAAGCCTACGAGCAGTACTTC.

This clonotype was found a few times. The V gene is TRBV11-2, the J gene TRBJ2-7; 7 positions match TRBD1. Germline V gene lookup returns CDR1 SGHAT and CDR2 FQNNGV. The junction had 10 bases not matched to a gene; V was cut back by 5 bases and J by 0 bases. This CDR3 has 16 amino acids. The CDR3 region is CASSPTRGTASYEQYF. As DNA, the CDR3 is TGTGCCAGCAGCCCAACCAGGGGGACAGCCTCCTACGAGCAGTACTTC.

This chain links TRBV11-1 with TRBJ2-3; the match to TRBD2 covers 12 bases. V trimming: 0 bases; J trimming: 4 bases; junction bases outside the gene matches: 5. The CDR3 loop spans 17 amino acids. In germline, CDR1 is SGHAT, CDR2 FQDESV (reference sequence). The CDR3 DNA sequence: TGTGCCAGCAGCTTAGCTGGCGGACTAGCGGGACCAGATACGCAGTATTTT. Translated, it gives CASSLAGGLAGPDTQYF.

This clonotype showed up just a few times. The genes are TRBV6-6 and TRBJ2-5, with 9 bases identical to TRBD2. Germline V gene sequence: CDR1 MNHNY, CDR2 SVGAGI (reference sequence). This CDR3 is built from 16 residues. J gave up 3 bases and V 6 bases, and 11 bases lay outside the gene matches. The CDR3 bases are TGTGCCAGCAGCCTCGACGGCGGGGGGGCCGAAGAGACCCAGTACTTC. Translated, it gives CASSLDGGGAEETQYF.

The chain recombines TRBV29-1 with TRBJ2-1; D unclear. This CDR3 spans 15 amino acids. CDR1 and CDR2 (germline): SQVTM, ANQGSEA. Trimming shortened V by 6 bases and J by 6 bases, and 21 bases separated the two germline ends. CDR3 region: CSVRFRVSRINEQFF. DNA for the CDR3: TGCAGCGTCCGATTTAGGGTTTCCAGAATCAATGAGCAGTTCTTC.

DNA for the CDR3: TGCAGTGCTAGGGGGACTAGAACCTACAATGAGCAGTTCTTC. Its protein product is CSARGTRTYNEQFF. The chain links TRBV20-1 to TRBJ2-1; 8 nucleotides match TRBD2. CDR1 DFQATT and CDR2 SNEGSKA come from the germline V gene (reference sequence). Germline trimming cut 3 bases from V and 2 bases from J; bases unmatched to any gene: 3. The CDR3 is 14 residues long.

The rearrangement joins TRBV28 to TRBJ2-5; 9 bases align to TRBD2. V dropped 6 bases and J dropped 5; count of bases not matched to a gene: 7. Germline CDR1 is MDHEN and CDR2 is SYDVKM. The length of the CDR3 is 14 residues. The CDR3 coding sequence is TGTGCCAGCAGCCTCGGGACTAGCCCGGAGACCCAGTACTTC. Amino acid sequence: CASSLGTSPETQYF.

The rearrangement uses TRBV7-2 and TRBJ1-5; possible D gene TRBD1, 6 bases. V was trimmed by 5 bases and J by 0 bases, leaving 17 bases between them. Per germline, CDR1 SGHTA and CDR2 FQGNSA. CDR3 length: 17 amino acids. The CDR3 DNA is TGTGCCAGCAGCCCCTTCGGGGGCCTACTTAGCAATCAGCCCCAGCATTTT. It yields the protein CASSPFGGLLSNQPQHF.

This clonotype was observed once. The V gene is TRBV30, the J gene TRBJ2-7; D gene ambiguous. V lost 0 bases to trimming and J lost 4 bases, with 13 bases between them. Per the germline V gene, CDR1 is GTSNPN and CDR2 is SVGIG (reference sequence). The CDR3 spans 14 residues. This chain's CDR3 is CAWSVPEVVYEQYF. CDR3 sequence (DNA): TGTGCCTGGAGTGTACCTGAGGTCGTTTACGAGCAGTACTTC. Complete variable domain (other parts from reference TRBV30 and TRBJ2-7): SQTIHQWPATLVQPVGSPLSLECTVEGTSNPNLYWYRQAAGRGLQLLFYSVGIGQISSEVPQNLSASRPQDRQFILSSKKLLLSDSGFYLCAWSVPEVVYEQYFGPGTRLTVT.

This clonotype was detected only a few times. This rearrangement joins TRBV29-1 to TRBJ2-7, with 9 bases lining up with TRBD2. Germline CDR1 and CDR2: SQVTM and ANQGSEA. The CDR3 is 15 residues long. Trimming at V came to 4 bases and at J to 3 bases, leaving 10 bases not matched to a gene. The CDR3 sequence is CSVAPRLAESYEQYF. The CDR3 bases are TGCAGCGTTGCCCCAAGACTAGCGGAAAGCTACGAGCAGTACTTC.

This clonotype has just a few counts. The gene calls are TRBV20-1 and TRBJ2-1, with a possible D match to TRBD1 (6 bases). CDR3 length equals 14 residues. Germline CDR1 DFQATT, CDR2 SNEGSKA (reference sequence). V was trimmed by 2 bases and J by 1 base, leaving 9 bases between them. The CDR3: CSARSRGSYNEQFF. The CDR3 nucleotides are TGCAGTGCTAGAAGTAGGGGGTCCTACAATGAGCAGTTCTTC.

The V and J genes are TRBV6-5 and TRBJ2-1; 10 positions match TRBD1. The CDR3 consists of 16 residues. J was trimmed by 10 bases and V by 5 bases; bases with no gene match: 14. Germline V gene data show CDR1 as MNHEY and CDR2 as SVGAGI. The CDR3 DNA reads TGTGCCAGCAGTCCCATTACCTCGACAGGGGGCGGGGAGCAGTTCTTC. This translates into CASSPITSTGGGEQFF.

The chain recombines TRBV20-1 with TRBJ2-5; 8 nucleotides match TRBD1. CDR1 and CDR2 from the germline V gene are DFQATT and SNEGSKA (reference sequence). V trimming: 3 bases; J trimming: 2 bases; junction bases outside the gene matches: 8. This CDR3 contains 15 residues. DNA for the CDR3: TGCAGTGCTAGCAAGACAGGGGTTGGACAAGAGACCCAGTACTTC. This codes for CSASKTGVGQETQYF.

This clonotype was found a few times. The chain combines TRBV4-1 with TRBJ2-7, with 8 bases fitting TRBD2. The CDR3 has 18 residues. Per germline, CDR1 MGHRA and CDR2 YSYEKL. J lost 0 bases, V lost 4 bases, and 14 bases had no gene match. Here the CDR3 DNA reads TGCGCCAGCAGCCCCGCTGGCTTAGCGGGAACTAGCTCCTACGAGCAGTACTTC. It translates to CASSPAGLAGTSSYEQYF.

The chain links TRBV27 to TRBJ1-1; D is perhaps TRBD1 (5 bases). Germline loops: CDR1 MNHEY, CDR2 SMNVEV (reference sequence). Deletions cut 0 bases from V and 8 bases from J, with 13 bases between. CDR3 length: 14 residues. CDR3 coding DNA: TGTGCCAGCAGTTTATCCCCCGGGACGGAGGAAGCTTTCTTT. Translated: CASSLSPGTEEAFF.

The V gene is TRBV7-9, the J gene TRBJ2-7; D is perhaps TRBD2 (6 bases). Trimming cost V 2 bases and J 7 bases, with 12 bases left between them. Germline lookup yields CDR1 SEHNR and CDR2 FQNEAQ (reference sequence). The CDR3 runs to 13 residues. DNA of the CDR3: TGTGCCAGCAGCTTATCCGGGAGTAGGGAGCAGTACTTC. Translation gives CASSLSGSREQYF. The complete variable domain, with remaining parts taken from reference TRBV7-9 and TRBJ2-7, reads DTGVSQNPRHKITKRGQNVTFRCDPISEHNRLYWYRQTLGQGPEFLTYFQNEAQLEKSRLLSDRFSAERPKGSFSTLEIQRTEQGDSAMYLCASSLSGSREQYFGPGTRLTVT.